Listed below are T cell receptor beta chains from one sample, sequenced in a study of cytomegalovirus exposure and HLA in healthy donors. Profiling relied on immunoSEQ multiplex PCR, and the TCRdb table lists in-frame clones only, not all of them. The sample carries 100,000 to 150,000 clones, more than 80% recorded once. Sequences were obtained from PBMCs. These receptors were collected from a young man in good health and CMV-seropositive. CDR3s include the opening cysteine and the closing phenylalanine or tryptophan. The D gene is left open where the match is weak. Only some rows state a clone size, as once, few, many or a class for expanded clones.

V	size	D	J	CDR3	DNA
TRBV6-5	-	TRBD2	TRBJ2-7	CASSWGTSGGGEQYF	TGTGCCAGCAGTTGGGGAACTAGCGGGGGTGGCGAGCAGTACTTC
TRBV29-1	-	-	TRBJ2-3	CSVTTMDTDTQYF	TGCAGCGTGACTACTATGGACACAGATACGCAGTATTTT
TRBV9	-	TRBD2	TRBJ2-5	CASSVTAGEQETQYF	TGTGCCAGCAGCGTAACAGCGGGGGAGCAAGAGACCCAGTACTTC
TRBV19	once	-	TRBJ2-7	CASSIAQGPYEQYF	TGTGCCAGTAGTATAGCGCAGGGGCCCTACGAGCAGTACTTC
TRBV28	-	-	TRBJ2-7	CASINTRGGTYEQYF	TGTGCCAGCATAAATACGAGAGGGGGAACCTACGAGCAGTACTTC
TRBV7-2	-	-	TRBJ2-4	CASSLTGLAKNIQYF	TGTGCCAGCAGCTTGACAGGCTTAGCCAAAAACATTCAGTACTTC
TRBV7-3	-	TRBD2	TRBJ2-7	CASSRGLADSYEQYF	TGTGCCAGCAGCCGAGGCCTAGCGGATTCCTACGAGCAGTACTTC
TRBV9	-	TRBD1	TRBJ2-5	CASSVVGQGGETQYF	TGTGCCAGCAGCGTAGTGGGACAGGGAGGAGAGACCCAGTACTTC
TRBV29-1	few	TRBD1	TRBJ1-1	CSVGTGNTEAFF	TGCAGCGTTGGGACAGGGAACACTGAAGCTTTCTTT
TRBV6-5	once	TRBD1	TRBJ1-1	CASSYTGTGSTEAFF	TGTGCCAGCAGTTATACCGGGACAGGGAGCACTGAAGCTTTCTTT
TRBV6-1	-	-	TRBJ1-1	CASTEDGLMNTEAFF	TGTGCCAGCACCGAGGACGGACTCATGAACACTGAAGCTTTCTTT
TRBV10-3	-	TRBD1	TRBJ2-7	CATGTALSSYEQYF	TGTGCCACAGGGACAGCTTTATCCTCCTACGAGCAGTACTTC
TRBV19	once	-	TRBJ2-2	CASSINAQLGSGELFF	TGTGCCAGTAGTATCAATGCCCAGCTAGGGAGCGGGGAGCTGTTTTTT
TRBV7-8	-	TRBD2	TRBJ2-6	CASSRGGTSGANGLTF	TGTGCCAGCAGCCGGGGGGGGACGTCTGGGGCCAACGGCCTGACTTTC
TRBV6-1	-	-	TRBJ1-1	CASIRGETNTEAFF	TGTGCCAGCATTCGGGGGGAGACGAACACTGAAGCTTTCTTT
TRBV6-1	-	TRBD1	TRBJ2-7	CASRGDRGSYEQYF	TGTGCCAGCAGGGGGGACAGGGGTTCCTACGAGCAGTACTTC
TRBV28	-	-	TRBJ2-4	CASSGGAAKNIQYF	TGTGCCAGCAGTGGGGGGGCGGCCAAAAACATTCAGTACTTC
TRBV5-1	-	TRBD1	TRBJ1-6	CASSLLTGGRNSPLHF	TGCGCCAGCAGCTTGCTCACAGGGGGCCGGAATTCACCCCTCCACTTT
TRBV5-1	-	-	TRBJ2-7	CASSLDAGETYEQYF	TGCGCCAGCAGCTTGGATGCAGGGGAGACCTACGAGCAGTACTTC
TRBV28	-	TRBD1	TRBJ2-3	CASTPGQFTDTQYF	TGTGCCAGCACCCCGGGACAGTTCACAGATACGCAGTATTTT
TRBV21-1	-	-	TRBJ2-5	CASSKLHLGSGGSIQETQYF	TGTGCCAGCAGCAAATTACATTTGGGGAGCGGGGGGTCAATTCAAGAGACCCAGTACTTC
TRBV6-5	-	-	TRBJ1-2	CASRRQAGVNYGYTF	TGTGCCAGCAGAAGACAGGCCGGCGTTAACTATGGCTACACCTTC
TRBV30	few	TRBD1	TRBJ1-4	CAPAGGYNEKLFF	TGTGCGCCAGCAGGGGGATATAATGAAAAACTGTTTTTT
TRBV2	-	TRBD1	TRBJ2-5	CASSLDRAETQYF	TGTGCCAGCAGTCTCGACAGGGCAGAGACCCAGTACTTC
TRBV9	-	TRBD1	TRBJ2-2	CASSAGTGGADTGELFF	TGTGCCAGCAGCGCGGGGACAGGGGGCGCGGACACCGGGGAGCTGTTTTTT
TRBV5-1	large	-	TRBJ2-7	CASSLGGHEQYF	TGCGCCAGCAGCTTGGGGGGCCACGAGCAGTACTTC
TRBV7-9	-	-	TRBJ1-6	CASSFDSQNSPLHF	TGTGCCAGCAGCTTCGACAGTCAAAATTCACCCCTCCACTTT
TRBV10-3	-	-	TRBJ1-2	CAISNLEGSRVSRYTF	TGTGCCATCAGCAATCTAGAGGGCTCAAGGGTCAGTCGCTACACCTTC
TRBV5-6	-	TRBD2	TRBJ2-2	CASSLVSGSYPGELFF	TGTGCCAGCAGCTTGGTCAGCGGGAGTTACCCCGGGGAGCTGTTTTTT
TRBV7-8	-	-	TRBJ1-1	CASSLGLSGEAFF	TGTGCCAGCAGCTTAGGTCTGTCGGGTGAAGCTTTCTTT
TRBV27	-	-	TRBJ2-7	CASSVAGKSYEQYF	TGTGCCAGCTCCGTGGCGGGGAAGAGCTACGAGCAGTACTTC
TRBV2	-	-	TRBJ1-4	CASSDTGGAGLNEKLFF	TGTGCCAGCAGTGATACGGGGGGGGCAGGTCTTAATGAAAAACTGTTTTTT
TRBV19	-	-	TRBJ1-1	CASSIPRQTLTTEAFF	TGTGCCAGTAGTATCCCCCGACAAACCCTTACGACTGAAGCTTTCTTT